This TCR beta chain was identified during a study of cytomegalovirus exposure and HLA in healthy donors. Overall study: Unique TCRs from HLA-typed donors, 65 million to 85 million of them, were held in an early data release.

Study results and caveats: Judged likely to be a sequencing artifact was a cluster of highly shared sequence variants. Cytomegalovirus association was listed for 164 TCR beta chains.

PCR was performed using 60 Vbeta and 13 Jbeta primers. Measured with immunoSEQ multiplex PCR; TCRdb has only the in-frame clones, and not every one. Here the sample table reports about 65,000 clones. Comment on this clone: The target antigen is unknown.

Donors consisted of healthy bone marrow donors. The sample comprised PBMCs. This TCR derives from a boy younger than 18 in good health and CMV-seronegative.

As DNA, the CDR3 is TGTGCCTGGAGACGTCTCGGGGACATAGCCACCGGGGAGCTGTTTTTT. It codes for CAWRRLGDIATGELFF. This chain connects TRBV30 to TRBJ2-2; tentative D call: TRBD1 (6 bases). Germline values: CDR1 GTSNPN, CDR2 SVGIG (reference sequence). The CDR3 runs to 16 residues. With 3 bases removed from V and 4 bases from J, the gap between germline ends came to 18 bases.